This paragraph reports one TCR beta chain. Its antigen is as yet unknown. The record originates from a study of T cells expressing NK-cell markers. Study-level points and caveats: Dominant NKG2C+ clonotypes made up about 1.0-7.0% of CD8+ T cells in roughly 6 donors.

TCRdb reprocessed the 5' RACE reads and reports one entry per CDR3 protein, with no DNA. This sample's clone table lists some 110,000 distinct CDR3 sequences. This TCR was recovered from a woman between 18 and 70 years old in good health. Sequencing input: blood T cells: a sorted CD56 or NKG2C T cell subset, CD4+ or CD8+ T cells, or bulk PBMC T cells (not recorded which).

CDR3 loop: CASTPSVLAGVNEQYF. The rearrangement uses TRBV4-2 and TRBJ2-7; the D call from TCRdb, TRBD2, cannot be confirmed without DNA. CDR3 length equals 16 residues. In germline, CDR1 is LGHNA, CDR2 YNFKEQ.